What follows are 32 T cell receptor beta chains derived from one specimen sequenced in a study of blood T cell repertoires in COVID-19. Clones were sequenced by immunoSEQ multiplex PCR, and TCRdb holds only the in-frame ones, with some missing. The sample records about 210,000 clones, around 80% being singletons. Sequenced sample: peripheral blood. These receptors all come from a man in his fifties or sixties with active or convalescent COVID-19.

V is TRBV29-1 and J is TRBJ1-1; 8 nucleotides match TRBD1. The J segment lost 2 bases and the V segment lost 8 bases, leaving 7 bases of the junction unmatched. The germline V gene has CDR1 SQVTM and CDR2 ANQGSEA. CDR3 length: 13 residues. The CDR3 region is CSSVTGGNTEAFF. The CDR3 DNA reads TGCAGCTCCGTAACAGGGGGTAACACTGAAGCTTTCTTT.

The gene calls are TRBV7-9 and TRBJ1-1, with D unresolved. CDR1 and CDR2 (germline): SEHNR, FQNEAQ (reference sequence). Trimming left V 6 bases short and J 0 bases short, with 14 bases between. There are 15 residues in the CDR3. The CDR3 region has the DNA TGTGCCAGCAGGATGGATTCAGGCGTGAACACTGAAGCTTTCTTT. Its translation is CASRMDSGVNTEAFF.

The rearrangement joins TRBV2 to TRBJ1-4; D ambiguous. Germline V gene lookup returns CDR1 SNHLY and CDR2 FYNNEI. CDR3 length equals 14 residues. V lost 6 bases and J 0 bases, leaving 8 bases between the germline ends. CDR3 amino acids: CASSPVATNEKLFF. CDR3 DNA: TGTGCCAGCAGCCCCGTTGCAACTAATGAAAAACTGTTTTTT.

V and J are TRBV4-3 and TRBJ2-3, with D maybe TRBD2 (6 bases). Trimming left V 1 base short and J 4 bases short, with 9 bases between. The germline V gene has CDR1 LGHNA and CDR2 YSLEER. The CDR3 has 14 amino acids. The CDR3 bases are TGCGCCAGCAGCCAAGTTAGCGGACCAGATACGCAGTATTTT. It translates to CASSQVSGPDTQYF.

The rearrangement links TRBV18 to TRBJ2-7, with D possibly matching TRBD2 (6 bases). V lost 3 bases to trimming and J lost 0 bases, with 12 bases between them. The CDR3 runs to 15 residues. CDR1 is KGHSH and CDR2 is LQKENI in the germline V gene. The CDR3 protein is CASSPVAGTSYEQYV. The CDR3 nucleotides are TGTGCCAGCTCACCGGTCGCGGGGACCTCCTACGAGCAGTACGTC.

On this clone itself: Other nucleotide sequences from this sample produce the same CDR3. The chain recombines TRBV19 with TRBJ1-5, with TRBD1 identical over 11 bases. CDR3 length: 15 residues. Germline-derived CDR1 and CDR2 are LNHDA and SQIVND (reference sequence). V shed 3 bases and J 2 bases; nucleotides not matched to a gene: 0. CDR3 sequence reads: CASSMGQGGNQPQHF. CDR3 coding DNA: TGTGCCAGTAGTATGGGACAGGGGGGCAATCAGCCCCAGCATTTT.

The chain's CDR3 is CSASDRAGGTEAFF. Written as DNA, the CDR3 is TGCAGTGCTAGTGATAGGGCAGGGGGCACTGAAGCTTTCTTT. This rearrangement joins TRBV20-1 to TRBJ1-1; 7 bases are shared with TRBD1. The CDR3 is 14 residues long. Germline lookup yields CDR1 DFQATT and CDR2 SNEGSKA (reference sequence). Trimming cost V 3 bases and J 4 bases; bases outside gene matches: 8.

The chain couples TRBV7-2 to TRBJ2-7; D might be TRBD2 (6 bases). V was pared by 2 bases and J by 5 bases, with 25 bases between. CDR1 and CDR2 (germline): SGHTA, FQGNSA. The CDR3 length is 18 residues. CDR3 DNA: TGTGCCAGCAGCTTACGCCCCCGGTCGGGCGGGATGACGAACGAGCAGTACTTC. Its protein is CASSLRPRSGGMTNEQYF.

The CDR3 DNA follows: TGCGCCAGCAGCCTGGACAGTCCCTCTGGAAACACCATATATTTT. It is translated as CASSLDSPSGNTIYF. The chain uses TRBV5-1 and TRBJ1-3; possibly TRBD1 for D (6 bases). CDR1 is SGHRS and CDR2 is YFSETQ in the germline V gene. The CDR3 sequence is 15 residues long. V was clipped by 4 bases and J by 0 bases, with 11 bases between them.

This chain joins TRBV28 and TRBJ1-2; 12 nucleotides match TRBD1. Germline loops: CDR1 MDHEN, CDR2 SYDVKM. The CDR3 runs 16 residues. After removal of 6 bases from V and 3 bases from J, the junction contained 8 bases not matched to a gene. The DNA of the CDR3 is TGTGCCAGCAGCCGGAGGGGACAGGGGGCCTACTATGGCTACACCTTC. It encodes CASSRRGQGAYYGYTF.

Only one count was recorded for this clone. The CDR3 bases are TGTGCCACCAGCACCTTAACAGATACGCAGTATTTT. As protein: CATSTLTDTQYF. J is TRBJ2-3 and V is TRBV15; no firm D call. Trimming removed 4 bases from V and 3 bases from J, with 5 bases in between. The germline gives CDR1 LNHNV, CDR2 YYDKDF (reference sequence). This CDR3 comprises 12 residues.

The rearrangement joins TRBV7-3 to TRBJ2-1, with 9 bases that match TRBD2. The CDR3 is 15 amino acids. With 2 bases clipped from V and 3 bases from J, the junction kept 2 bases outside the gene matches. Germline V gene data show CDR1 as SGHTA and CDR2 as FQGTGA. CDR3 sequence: CASSLLAGNYNEQFF. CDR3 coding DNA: TGTGCCAGCAGCTTACTAGCGGGAAACTACAATGAGCAGTTCTTC.

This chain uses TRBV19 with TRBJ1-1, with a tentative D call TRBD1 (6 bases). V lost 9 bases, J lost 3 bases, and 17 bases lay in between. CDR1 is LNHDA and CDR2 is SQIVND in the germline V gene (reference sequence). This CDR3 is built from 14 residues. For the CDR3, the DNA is TGTGCCAGCAGAATCAGGGGAAAGGACACTGAAGCTTTCTTT. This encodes CASRIRGKDTEAFF.

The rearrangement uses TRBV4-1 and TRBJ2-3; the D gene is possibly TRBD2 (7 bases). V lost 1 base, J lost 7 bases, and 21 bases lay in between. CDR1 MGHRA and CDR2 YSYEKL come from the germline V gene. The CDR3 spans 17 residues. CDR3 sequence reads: CASSQVGGGALMNTQYF. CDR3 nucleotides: TGCGCCAGCAGCCAAGTAGGAGGGGGGGCCCTCATGAATACGCAGTATTTT.

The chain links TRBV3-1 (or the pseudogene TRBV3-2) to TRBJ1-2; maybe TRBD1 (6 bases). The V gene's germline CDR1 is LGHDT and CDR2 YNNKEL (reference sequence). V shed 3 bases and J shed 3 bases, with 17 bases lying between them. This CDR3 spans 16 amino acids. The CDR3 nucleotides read TGTGCCAGCAGCCACGAACGGGGGGCAGGGGACTATGGCTACACCTTC. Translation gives CASSHERGAGDYGYTF.

The CDR3 nucleotides are TGTGCCAGCAACCCGGGAAATGTGAACACTGAAGCTTTCTTT. It yields the protein CASNPGNVNTEAFF. The rearrangement uses TRBV27 and TRBJ1-1; D is ambiguous. V dropped 7 bases and J dropped 0 bases, with 12 bases sitting between them. The CDR3 spans 14 residues. Germline V gene lookup returns CDR1 MNHEY and CDR2 SMNVEV (reference sequence).

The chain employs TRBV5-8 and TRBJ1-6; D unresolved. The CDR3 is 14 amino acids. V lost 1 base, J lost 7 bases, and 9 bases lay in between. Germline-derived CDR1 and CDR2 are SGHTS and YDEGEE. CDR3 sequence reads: CASSLPGGNSPLHF. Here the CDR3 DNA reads TGTGCCAGCAGCTTGCCAGGAGGAAATTCACCCCTCCACTTT.

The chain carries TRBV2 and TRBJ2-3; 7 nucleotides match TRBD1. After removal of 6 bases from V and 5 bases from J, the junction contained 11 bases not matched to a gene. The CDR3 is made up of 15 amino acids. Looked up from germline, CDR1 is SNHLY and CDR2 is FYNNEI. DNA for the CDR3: TGTGCCAGCAGCCAGGAAGGGGGCGAAATAGATACGCAGTATTTT. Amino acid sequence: CASSQEGGEIDTQYF.

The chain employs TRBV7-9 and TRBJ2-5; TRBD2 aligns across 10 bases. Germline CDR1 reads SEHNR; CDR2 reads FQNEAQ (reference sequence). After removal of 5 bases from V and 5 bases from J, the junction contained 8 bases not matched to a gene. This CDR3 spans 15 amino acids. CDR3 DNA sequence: TGTGCCAGCAGCCCATTTCTAGCGGGGGCTGAGACCCAGTACTTC. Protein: CASSPFLAGAETQYF.

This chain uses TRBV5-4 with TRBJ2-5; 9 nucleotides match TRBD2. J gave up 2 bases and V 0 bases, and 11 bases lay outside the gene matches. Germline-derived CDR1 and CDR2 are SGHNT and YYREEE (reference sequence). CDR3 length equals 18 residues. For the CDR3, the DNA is TGTGCCAGCAGCTTGGCCCTGGTAGCGGGGGTAATGCAAGAGACCCAGTACTTC. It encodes CASSLALVAGVMQETQYF.

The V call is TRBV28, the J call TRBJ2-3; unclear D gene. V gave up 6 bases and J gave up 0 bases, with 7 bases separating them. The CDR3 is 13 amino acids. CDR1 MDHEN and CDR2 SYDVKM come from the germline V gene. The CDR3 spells CASRRSSTDTQYF. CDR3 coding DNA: TGTGCCAGCAGGCGCTCTAGCACAGATACGCAGTATTTT.

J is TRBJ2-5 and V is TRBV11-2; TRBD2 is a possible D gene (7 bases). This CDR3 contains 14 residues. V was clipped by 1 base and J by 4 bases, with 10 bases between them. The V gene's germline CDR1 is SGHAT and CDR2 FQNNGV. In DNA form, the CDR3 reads TGTGCCAGCAGCTTAGGGGGGGGCGGAGAGACCCAGTACTTC. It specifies CASSLGGGGETQYF.

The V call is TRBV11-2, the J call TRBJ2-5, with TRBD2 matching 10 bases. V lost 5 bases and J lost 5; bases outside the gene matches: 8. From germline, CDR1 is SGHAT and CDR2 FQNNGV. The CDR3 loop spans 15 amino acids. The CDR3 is CASSPRTSGVETQYF. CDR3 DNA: TGTGCCAGCAGCCCTCGGACTAGCGGAGTGGAGACCCAGTACTTC.

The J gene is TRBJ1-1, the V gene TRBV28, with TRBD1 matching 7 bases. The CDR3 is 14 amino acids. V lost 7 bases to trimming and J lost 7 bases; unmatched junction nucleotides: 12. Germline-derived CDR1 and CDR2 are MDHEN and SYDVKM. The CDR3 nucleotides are TGTGCCAGCACCTTTTACCGGCAGGGGGGTGAAGCTTTCTTT. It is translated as CASTFYRQGGEAFF.

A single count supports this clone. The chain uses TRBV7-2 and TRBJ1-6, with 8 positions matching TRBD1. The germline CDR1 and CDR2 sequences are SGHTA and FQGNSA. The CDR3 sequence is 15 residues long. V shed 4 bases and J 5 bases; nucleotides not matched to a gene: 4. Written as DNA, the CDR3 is TGTGCCAGCAGCTCTCGGACAGGGCATAATTCACCCCTCCACTTT. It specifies CASSSRTGHNSPLHF. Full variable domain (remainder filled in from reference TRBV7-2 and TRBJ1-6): GAGVSQSPSNKVTEKGKDVELRCDPISGHTALYWYRQSLGQGLEFLIYFQGNSAPDKSGLPSDRFSAERTGGSVSTLTIQRTQQEDSAVYLCASSSRTGHNSPLHFGNGTRLTVT.

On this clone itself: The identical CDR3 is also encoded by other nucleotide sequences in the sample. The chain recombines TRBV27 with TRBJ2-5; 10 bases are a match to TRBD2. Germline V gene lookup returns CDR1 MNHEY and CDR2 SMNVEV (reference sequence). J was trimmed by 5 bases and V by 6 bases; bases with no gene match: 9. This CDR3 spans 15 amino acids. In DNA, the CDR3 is TGTGCCAGCAGCCGTACTAGCGGGATAGGGGAGACCCAGTACTTC. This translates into CASSRTSGIGETQYF.

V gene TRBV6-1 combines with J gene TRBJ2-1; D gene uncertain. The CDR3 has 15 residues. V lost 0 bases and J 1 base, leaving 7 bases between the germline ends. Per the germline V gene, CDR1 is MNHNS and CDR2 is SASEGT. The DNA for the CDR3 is TGTGCCAGCAGTGAAGCGCGGCGGTCCTACAATGAGCAGTTCTTC. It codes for CASSEARRSYNEQFF.

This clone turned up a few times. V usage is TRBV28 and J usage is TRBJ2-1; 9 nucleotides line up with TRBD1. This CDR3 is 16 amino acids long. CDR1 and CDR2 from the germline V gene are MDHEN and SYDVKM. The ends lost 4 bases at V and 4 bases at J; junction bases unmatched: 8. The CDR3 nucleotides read TGTGCCAGCAGTTCTCATGGGACAGGGAATTACAATGAGCAGTTCTTC. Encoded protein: CASSSHGTGNYNEQFF. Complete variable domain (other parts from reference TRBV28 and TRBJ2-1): DVKVTQSSRYLVKRTGEKVFLECVQDMDHENMFWYRQDPGLGLRLIYFSYDVKMKEKGDIPEGYSVSREKKERFSLILESASTNQTSMYLCASSSHGTGNYNEQFFGPGTRLTVL.

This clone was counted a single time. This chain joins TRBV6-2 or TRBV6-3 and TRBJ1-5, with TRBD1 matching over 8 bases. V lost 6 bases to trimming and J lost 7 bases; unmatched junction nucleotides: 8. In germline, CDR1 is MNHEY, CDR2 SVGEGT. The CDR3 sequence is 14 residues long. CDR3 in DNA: TGTGCCAGCAGCCCCAGGGGGCGCGAACAGCCCCAGCATTTT. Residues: CASSPRGREQPQHF.

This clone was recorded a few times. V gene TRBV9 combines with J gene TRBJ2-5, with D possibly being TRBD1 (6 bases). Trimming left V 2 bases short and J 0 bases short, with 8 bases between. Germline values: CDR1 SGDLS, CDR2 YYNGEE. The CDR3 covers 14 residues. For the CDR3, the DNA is TGTGCCAGCAGCGTGGGACACCACCAAGAGACCCAGTACTTC. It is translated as CASSVGHHQETQYF.

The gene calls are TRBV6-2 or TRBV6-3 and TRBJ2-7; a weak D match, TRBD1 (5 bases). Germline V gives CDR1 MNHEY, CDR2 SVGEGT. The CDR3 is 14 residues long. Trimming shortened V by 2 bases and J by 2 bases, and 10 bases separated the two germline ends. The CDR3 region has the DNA TGTGCCAGCAGTTACGAGGCAGGGCCCTACGAGCAGTACTTC. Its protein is CASSYEAGPYEQYF.

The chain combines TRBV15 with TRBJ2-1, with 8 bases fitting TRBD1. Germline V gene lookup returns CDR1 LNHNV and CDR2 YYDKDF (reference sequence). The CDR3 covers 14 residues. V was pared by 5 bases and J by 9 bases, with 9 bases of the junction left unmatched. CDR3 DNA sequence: TGTGCCACCAGCCCCAGGCAGGGGGCCGTTGAGCAGTTCTTC. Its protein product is CATSPRQGAVEQFF.